What follows are 28 T cell receptor beta chains derived from one specimen sequenced in a study of shared T cell receptors in the human thymus (dated by TCRdb to the early 2020s). The library was built by means of the immunoSEQ multiplex PCR assay. TCRdb mirrors the immuneACCESS table, restricted to in-frame sequences. Some clones are absent from its copies; in checked studies, under half trace to an unresolved V gene, and the reason for the others is unknown. The sample table lists 550,000 to 800,000 clones, 80% to 90% of them with a count of one. Roughly 0.01% of the sample lies in the top ten. The same specimen was also included in a second study, on human thymus T cells.

The source material was thymocytes. These receptors were obtained from a girl less than two years old with a congenital heart defect. Donor details come from another sample of the same person, matched by shared clones.

The chain uses TRBV6-4 and TRBJ2-1, with D possibly matching TRBD1 (6 bases). The CDR3 sequence is 15 residues long. The germline V gene encodes CDR1 MRHNA and CDR2 SNTAGT. The V end was cut by 1 base, the J end by 9 bases, with 16 bases between. This CDR3 reads CASSDFPRGESEQFF. DNA for the CDR3: TGTGCCAGCAGTGACTTTCCCAGGGGTGAGAGTGAGCAGTTCTTC.

Only one count was recorded for this clone. Different DNA sequences within this sample yield the same CDR3. This sequence joins TRBV27 and TRBJ2-1, with D unclear. The germline gives CDR1 MNHEY, CDR2 SMNVEV (reference sequence). V was trimmed by 6 bases and J by 0 bases, leaving 6 bases between them. The CDR3 runs to 13 residues. The CDR3 bases are TGTGCCAGCAGCCTCAGCTCCTACAATGAGCAGTTCTTC. Protein product: CASSLSSYNEQFF.

This clone was seen a handful of times. The chain is built from TRBV7-2 and TRBJ1-2; D remains ambiguous. CDR3 length: 15 amino acids. Germline loops: CDR1 SGHTA, CDR2 FQGNSA. Trimming cost V 3 bases and J 1 base, with 12 bases left between them. The CDR3 DNA sequence: TGTGCCAGCAGCTTTCTTCCGCGACATAACTATGGCTACACCTTC. As protein: CASSFLPRHNYGYTF.

This clone was detected once. This chain links TRBV18 with TRBJ2-5, with D possibly matching TRBD2 (6 bases). Trimming pared 0 bases from V and 3 bases from J, leaving 14 bases between. This CDR3 is built from 16 residues. Per the germline V gene, CDR1 is KGHSH and CDR2 is LQKENI. For the CDR3, the DNA is TGTGCCAGCTCACCACCGAACCGGGGAGGTGAAGAGACCCAGTACTTC. Encoded protein: CASSPPNRGGEETQYF.

This clone appeared once. The chain combines TRBV28 with TRBJ2-7, with D possibly matching TRBD1 (6 bases). The CDR3 is 17 amino acids. The germline V gene has CDR1 MDHEN and CDR2 SYDVKM. Trimming stripped 3 bases from V and 5 bases from J, with 23 bases between. CDR3 in amino acids: CASSFYGWGQLNDEQYF. The CDR3 coding sequence is TGTGCCAGCAGTTTTTATGGGTGGGGACAATTGAACGACGAGCAGTACTTC.

The J gene is TRBJ1-5, the V gene TRBV9, with D maybe TRBD1 (5 bases). The germline CDR1 and CDR2 sequences are SGDLS and YYNGEE. This CDR3 contains 13 residues. Trimming took off 0 bases at V and 5 bases at J, with 6 bases between the two ends. The CDR3 spells CASSVAGDQPQHF. The CDR3 DNA reads TGTGCCAGCAGCGTAGCGGGGGATCAGCCCCAGCATTTT. Combining the CDR3 with reference TRBV9 and TRBJ1-5 gives the whole variable domain DSGVTQTPKHLITATGQRVTLRCSPRSGDLSVYWYQQSLDQGLQFLIQYYNGEERAKGNILERFSAQQFPDLHSELNLSSLELGDSALYFCASSVAGDQPQHFGDGTRLSIL.

This clone was detected a few times. Written as DNA, the CDR3 is TGTGCCAGTAGTACCTGGGGGGCAACTAATGAAAAACTGTTTTTT. Its protein is CASSTWGATNEKLFF. The chain links TRBV19 to TRBJ1-4; maybe TRBD1 (5 bases). V gave up 4 bases and J gave up 0 bases, with 9 bases separating them. CDR1 LNHDA and CDR2 SQIVND come from the germline V gene (reference sequence). The CDR3 has 15 amino acids.

This clone has just one count. The rearrangement uses TRBV30 and TRBJ2-7; TRBD2 is a possible D gene (5 bases). Trimming pared 4 bases from V and 6 bases from J, leaving 13 bases between. The CDR3 runs to 12 residues. Germline V gene lookup returns CDR1 GTSNPN and CDR2 SVGIG (reference sequence). CDR3 in DNA: TGTGCCTGGATTCGGCGGGCTACCGAGCAGTACTTC. It is translated as CAWIRRATEQYF. Full variable domain (missing parts from reference TRBV30 and TRBJ2-7): SQTIHQWPATLVQPVGSPLSLECTVEGTSNPNLYWYRQAAGRGLQLLFYSVGIGQISSEVPQNLSASRPQDRQFILSSKKLLLSDSGFYLCAWIRRATEQYFGPGTRLTVT.

J is TRBJ1-2 and V is TRBV5-4; TRBD1 is a possible D gene (5 bases). From germline, CDR1 is SGHNT and CDR2 YYREEE (reference sequence). V was shortened by 4 bases and J by 0 bases, with 10 bases between the two germline ends. This CDR3 has 14 amino acids. The CDR3 sequence: CASSLRQPNYGYTF. The CDR3 DNA reads as TGTGCCAGCAGCCTGAGACAGCCTAACTATGGCTACACCTTC.

The chain joins TRBV11-2 to TRBJ1-2; D remains ambiguous. CDR3 size: 15 residues. The V gene's germline CDR1 is SGHAT and CDR2 FQNNGV. V was clipped by 6 bases and J by 4 bases, with 18 bases between them. The CDR3 coding sequence is TGTGCCAGCAGTGTAGGGCTGGGCGGGGTCTATGGCTACACCTTC. Its protein is CASSVGLGGVYGYTF.

This chain connects TRBV5-6 to TRBJ1-2; D ambiguous. The germline V and J ends were trimmed by 1 base and 6 bases, with 7 bases remaining between them. This CDR3 is built from 12 residues. Germline CDR1 and CDR2: SGHDT and YYEEEE. In nucleotides, the CDR3 is TGTGCCAGCAGCTTGATGCGAGATGGCTACACCTTC. It encodes CASSLMRDGYTF.

The CDR3 DNA is TGCGCCAGCAGCCTCGACAGGGGGCAAGATGGCTACACCTTC. Protein: CASSLDRGQDGYTF. The chain combines TRBV4-1 with TRBJ1-2; TRBD1 matches 10 bases. V was pared by 4 bases and J by 6 bases, with 5 bases of the junction left unmatched. Germline-derived CDR1 and CDR2 are MGHRA and YSYEKL. This CDR3 contains 14 residues.

V usage is TRBV2 and J usage is TRBJ1-2; TRBD1 might be the D (5 bases). The germline V gene encodes CDR1 SNHLY and CDR2 FYNNEI. V lost 4 bases, J lost 4 bases, and 16 bases lay in between. The CDR3 consists of 15 residues. The CDR3 spells CASSGQGIVCYGYTF. The CDR3 region has the DNA TGTGCCAGCAGTGGGCAGGGTATCGTATGCTATGGCTACACCTTC.

The chain recombines TRBV12-5 with TRBJ1-2; 9 bases map to TRBD1. Germline V CDR1 and CDR2: LGHNT, FRNRAP. The CDR3 is 14 residues long. Trimming removed 3 bases from V and 5 bases from J; junction bases left unmatched: 4. CDR3 in amino acids: CASGLADRGYGYTF. DNA for the CDR3: TGTGCTAGTGGTTTAGCGGACAGGGGATATGGCTACACCTTC.

The rearrangement links TRBV18 to TRBJ1-1; perhaps TRBD1 as D (6 bases). The germline CDR1 and CDR2 sequences are KGHSH and LQKENI. Trimming took 3 bases from V and 1 from J, leaving 9 bases between them. The CDR3 has 14 residues. DNA of the CDR3: TGTGCCAGCTCACCGAGGGACACGAACACTGAAGCTTTCTTT. Translating gives CASSPRDTNTEAFF.

The chain is built from TRBV6-1 and TRBJ1-2, with D uncertain. The ends were cut back, 7 bases at V and 2 bases at J, with 8 bases in the middle. CDR3 length equals 12 residues. CDR1 and CDR2 (germline): MNHNS, SASEGT. For the CDR3, the DNA is TGTGCCAGCACTGGGCAGAACTATGGCTACACCTTC. Translation: CASTGQNYGYTF.

The rearrangement links TRBV29-1 to TRBJ1-2; D is possibly TRBD1 (5 bases). Looked up from germline, CDR1 is SQVTM and CDR2 is ANQGSEA. The V and J ends lost 5 bases and 2 bases respectively, with 6 bases between them. The length of the CDR3 is 11 residues. The CDR3 region is CSVTGNYGYTF. CDR3 bases: TGCAGCGTTACAGGAAACTATGGCTACACCTTC.

The rearrangement links TRBV5-1 to TRBJ1-5; D remains ambiguous. CDR3 length equals 13 residues. Trimming removed 4 bases from V and 6 bases from J, with 11 bases in between. Germline V CDR1 and CDR2: SGHRS, YFSETQ. Here the CDR3 DNA reads TGCGCCAGCAGCAGCGAGGGTGGTCAGCCCCAGCATTTT. Translation: CASSSEGGQPQHF.

The chain couples TRBV11-2 to TRBJ2-7, with TRBD1 as a possible D gene (5 bases). CDR1 and CDR2 from the germline V gene are SGHAT and FQNNGV. V was pared by 5 bases and J by 2 bases, with 19 bases between. The length of the CDR3 is 16 residues. The CDR3 reads CASSEAFRAGAYEQYF. CDR3 nucleotide sequence: TGTGCCAGCAGCGAAGCGTTCAGGGCAGGAGCCTACGAGCAGTACTTC. Full variable domain (outside the CDR3, taken from reference TRBV11-2 and TRBJ2-7): EAGVAQSPRYKIIEKRQSVAFWCNPISGHATLYWYQQILGQGPKLLIQFQNNGVVDDSQLPKDRFSAERLKGVDSTLKIQPAKLEDSAVYLCASSEAFRAGAYEQYFGPGTRLTVT.

The rearrangement links TRBV10-3 to TRBJ2-3; the D is unclear. The CDR3 has 12 residues. Germline V gene lookup returns CDR1 ENHRY and CDR2 SYGVKD. V gave up 7 bases and J gave up 1 base, with 6 bases separating them. This CDR3 reads CAITTGTDTQYF. CDR3 nucleotides: TGTGCCATCACTACGGGCACAGATACGCAGTATTTT.

The chain couples TRBV28 to TRBJ1-5, with 10 positions matching TRBD1. Germline V gene data show CDR1 as MDHEN and CDR2 as SYDVKM. The CDR3 is 23 residues long. V gave up 2 bases and J gave up 4 bases; unmatched junction bases: 26. CDR3 residues: CASSLKPYRQGAFVAWKNQPQHF. The CDR3 DNA is TGTGCCAGCAGTTTAAAGCCTTATAGACAGGGGGCGTTCGTAGCGTGGAAAAATCAGCCCCAGCATTTT.

This sequence joins TRBV27 and TRBJ1-1; D is ambiguous. The CDR3 extends over 13 amino acids. The germline V gene encodes CDR1 MNHEY and CDR2 SMNVEV (reference sequence). Trimming shortened V by 2 bases and J by 1 base, and 5 bases separated the two germline ends. CDR3 sequence: CASSLMRNTEAFF. Written as DNA, the CDR3 is TGTGCCAGCAGTTTAATGCGGAACACTGAAGCTTTCTTT.

This clone was observed a single time. The J gene is TRBJ2-5, the V gene TRBV14, with 14 bases identical to TRBD2. V gave up 4 bases and J gave up 4 bases; unmatched junction bases: 5. This CDR3 region has 16 residues. Germline V lookup: CDR1 SGHDN, CDR2 FVKESK. For the CDR3, the DNA is TGTGCCAGCAGCCTCGGACTAGCGGGGGGTCTAGAGACCCAGTACTTC. Residues: CASSLGLAGGLETQYF.

The chain has TRBV10-3 and TRBJ1-6, with D unclear. Trimming cost V 0 bases and J 8 bases, with 11 bases left between them. From germline, CDR1 is ENHRY and CDR2 SYGVKD. The CDR3 is made up of 15 amino acids. CDR3 protein: CAISESRPEDSPLHF. CDR3 coding DNA: TGTGCCATCAGTGAGTCCCGCCCGGAGGATTCACCCCTCCACTTT.

This sequence joins TRBV7-9 and TRBJ2-7; 9 bases line up with TRBD1. Germline V CDR1 and CDR2: SEHNR, FQNEAQ (reference sequence). V dropped 1 base and J dropped 2; count of bases not matched to a gene: 3. The CDR3 extends over 15 amino acids. CDR3 loop: CASSLEGTGPYEQYF. The CDR3, as DNA: TGTGCCAGCAGCTTAGAGGGGACAGGGCCCTACGAGCAGTACTTC.

The CDR3 here is CASSMTLTASPLHF. The CDR3 DNA sequence: TGTGCCAGTAGTATGACTCTAACGGCCTCACCCCTCCACTTT. The rearrangement links TRBV19 to TRBJ1-6, with D unclear. The CDR3 contains 14 residues. CDR1 and CDR2 (germline): LNHDA, SQIVND (reference sequence). Trimming cost V 3 bases and J 10 bases, with 13 bases left between them.

The chain combines TRBV18 with TRBJ2-7, with 8 bases matching TRBD1. V was pared by 5 bases and J by 2 bases, with 14 bases of the junction left unmatched. Germline lookup yields CDR1 KGHSH and CDR2 LQKENI. There are 17 residues in the CDR3. For the CDR3, the DNA is TGTGCCAGCTCAACAACGGACAGGGCTGCCTTTACCTACGAGCAGTACTTC. It specifies CASSTTDRAAFTYEQYF.

The chain is built from TRBV6-5 and TRBJ2-3, with unresolved D. CDR1 and CDR2 from the germline V gene are MNHEY and SVGAGI. Trimming left V 9 bases short and J 5 bases short, with 18 bases between. The length of the CDR3 is 14 residues. The CDR3 nucleotides are TGTGCCAGTCTATCAAGAGGCGGTGGAGATACGCAGTATTTT. Protein sequence: CASLSRGGGDTQYF.